A single sample is the source of the 2 T cell receptor beta chains below, sequenced in a study of shared clonotypes between healthy human individuals. The data were produced by immunoSEQ multiplex PCR, yet TCRdb's version contains in-frame clones alone and is incomplete. The sample records just over 2,000,000 clones, just under 95% being singletons. The naive CD8 population came from CD45RO-negative cells selected for CCR7, without terminally differentiated effector memory CD45RA+ cells. Sequenced input: naive CD8+ T cells sorted from blood. The receptors shown here come from a man aged 18 to 35 in good health.

The J gene is TRBJ2-5, the V gene TRBV5-4, with 11 nucleotides matching TRBD2. With 4 bases clipped from V and 4 bases from J, the junction kept 12 bases outside the gene matches. CDR3 length: 17 residues. Germline V gene sequence: CDR1 SGHNT, CDR2 YYREEE (reference sequence). Here the CDR3 DNA reads TGTGCCAGCAGCCAGACTCTAGCGGGGGGATCAGGAGAGACCCAGTACTTC. This translates into CASSQTLAGGSGETQYF.

The rearrangement uses TRBV4-1 and TRBJ1-6, with D unclear. CDR1 is MGHRA and CDR2 is YSYEKL in the germline V gene. This CDR3 comprises 17 residues. The ends were cut back, 0 bases at V and 1 base at J, with 10 bases in the middle. The CDR3 here is CASSQDAPESYNSPLHF. The CDR3 DNA sequence: TGCGCCAGCAGCCAAGATGCCCCCGAGTCCTATAATTCACCCCTCCACTTT.